These 30 T cell receptor beta chains came from one sample sequenced in a study of Tregs in tolerant kidney transplant recipients. Profiled with immunoSEQ multiplex PCR; TCRdb holds only in-frame clones, not every one. The table lists tens of thousands of clones, 84% of them singletons, with around 4% in the top ten. Input material: CD4+ T cells from blood. The receptors stem from a human donor in good health.

This chain uses TRBV19 with TRBJ2-1; TRBD1 or TRBD2 may be the D gene (7 bases each). V lost 7 bases and J lost 6, with 16 bases in between. This CDR3 is 14 amino acids long. The germline V gene encodes CDR1 LNHDA and CDR2 SQIVND (reference sequence). Here the CDR3 DNA reads TGTGCCAGTACAGGGGGGAGGGCCGGCAATGAGCAGTTCTTC. Translated, it gives CASTGGRAGNEQFF.

The J gene is TRBJ2-2, the V gene TRBV9, with TRBD1 matching over 12 bases. Trimming took 3 bases from V and 7 from J; bases not matched to a gene: 13. CDR1 and CDR2 from the germline V gene are SGDLS and YYNGEE. The CDR3 sequence is 18 residues long. The CDR3 loop reads CASSGGRDRGQMSGELFF. The CDR3 region has the DNA TGTGCCAGCAGCGGAGGGAGGGACAGGGGGCAGATGAGCGGGGAGCTGTTTTTT.

This chain joins TRBV28 and TRBJ2-3, with D unclear. Germline CDR1 and CDR2: MDHEN and SYDVKM. The ends were cut back, 6 bases at V and 2 bases at J, with 6 bases in the middle. The length of the CDR3 is 12 residues. CDR3 in amino acids: CASSRLTDTQYF. The CDR3 nucleotides read TGTGCCAGCAGCCGTCTCACAGATACGCAGTATTTT.

The rearrangement joins TRBV29-1 to TRBJ2-7, with TRBD1 matching over 8 bases. This CDR3 has 13 amino acids. Trimming took 4 bases from V and 0 from J; bases not matched to a gene: 2. Germline CDR1 SQVTM, CDR2 ANQGSEA. CDR3 residues: CSVGQGASYEQYF. The CDR3 DNA is TGCAGCGTTGGTCAGGGGGCCTCCTACGAGCAGTACTTC.

The chain joins TRBV7-9 to TRBJ1-4, with 7 bases lining up with TRBD1. The CDR3 contains 14 residues. Germline lookup yields CDR1 SEHNR and CDR2 FQNEAQ (reference sequence). J was trimmed by 4 bases and V by 5 bases; bases with no gene match: 4. The CDR3 DNA is TGTGCCAGCAGCCCGAGGGGGCGTAATGAAAAACTGTTTTTT. It specifies CASSPRGRNEKLFF.

J is TRBJ1-2 and V is TRBV6-6; D unclear. V was shortened by 7 bases and J by 7 bases, with 10 bases between the two germline ends. CDR3 length: 11 amino acids. Germline V gene data show CDR1 as MNHNY and CDR2 as SVGAGI (reference sequence). CDR3 sequence (DNA): TGTGCCAGCACACGGGGTGCTGGCTACACCTTC. Its protein product is CASTRGAGYTF.

The J gene is TRBJ1-2, the V gene TRBV7-9, with D unresolved. V lost 4 bases and J lost 8, with 17 bases in between. Germline V gene lookup returns CDR1 SEHNR and CDR2 FQNEAQ (reference sequence). The CDR3 has 14 residues. Written as DNA, the CDR3 is TGTGCCAGCAGCTCGCAAGACTATTCCGGGGGCTACACCTTC. Amino acids: CASSSQDYSGGYTF.

The V call is TRBV10-2, the J call TRBJ2-7; D is uncertain. The CDR3 is made up of 13 amino acids. Germline CDR1 reads WSHSY; CDR2 reads SAAADI. The V end lost 2 bases, the J end lost 3 bases, and 8 bases lay between the germline ends. CDR3 sequence reads: CASSEGSSYEQYF. The DNA of the CDR3 is TGCGCCAGCAGTGAGGGGTCGAGCTACGAGCAGTACTTC.

The chain uses TRBV6-5 and TRBJ2-7; the D is unclear. Germline V gene lookup returns CDR1 MNHEY and CDR2 SVGAGI. V lost 0 bases and J 2 bases, leaving 8 bases between the germline ends. The CDR3 totals 14 residues. This chain's CDR3 is CASSYSPKTYEQYF. For the CDR3, the DNA is TGTGCCAGCAGTTACTCTCCAAAGACCTACGAGCAGTACTTC.

This clone was recorded once. This chain joins TRBV7-2 and TRBJ2-7; 12 nucleotides agree with TRBD1. This CDR3 is built from 15 residues. V lost 3 bases and J lost 2; bases outside the gene matches: 2. CDR1 is SGHTA, CDR2 FQGNSA, per germline. In DNA form, the CDR3 reads TGTGCCAGCAGCTTTGGGACAGGGGGCACCTACGAGCAGTACTTC. Its protein product is CASSFGTGGTYEQYF.

The sample holds a few counts of this clone. The V call is TRBV5-5, the J call TRBJ2-7, with 10 bases that match TRBD2. The length of the CDR3 is 18 residues. The germline V gene has CDR1 SGHKS and CDR2 YYEKEE (reference sequence). J lost 2 bases, V lost 4 bases, and 15 bases had no gene match. CDR3 nucleotide sequence: TGTGCCAGCAGCCGGATATTTCGGGGGACTAGCGCAACCTACGAGCAGTACTTC. Translated: CASSRIFRGTSATYEQYF.

The genes are TRBV2 and TRBJ2-4; 8 bases agree with TRBD1. The V gene's germline CDR1 is SNHLY and CDR2 FYNNEI. This CDR3 is 16 amino acids long. The J segment lost 4 bases and the V segment lost 5 bases, leaving 10 bases of the junction unmatched. CDR3 nucleotide sequence: TGTGCCAGCAGTTCCGGACAGGGAGGAGGAAAAAACATTCAGTACTTC. Protein: CASSSGQGGGKNIQYF.

J is TRBJ2-3 and V is TRBV6-5; 8 nucleotides align to TRBD2. The CDR3 totals 14 residues. Per the germline V gene, CDR1 is MNHEY and CDR2 is SVGAGI. V trimming: 7 bases; J trimming: 2 bases; junction bases outside the gene matches: 5. The CDR3 DNA reads TGTGCCAGCACCCGGGGGGGGGCCACAGATACGCAGTATTTT. This encodes CASTRGGATDTQYF.

The chain links TRBV27 to TRBJ1-2; possible D gene TRBD1, 6 bases. The V gene's germline CDR1 is MNHEY and CDR2 SMNVEV (reference sequence). Trimming took off 0 bases at V and 4 bases at J, with 15 bases between the two ends. This CDR3 has 16 residues. This CDR3 reads CASSLSRQVTTYGYTF. The DNA for the CDR3 is TGTGCCAGCAGTTTATCCCGACAGGTGACCACCTATGGCTACACCTTC.

This chain uses TRBV5-1 with TRBJ1-2; D is undetermined. The length of the CDR3 is 13 residues. Germline CDR1 is SGHRS and CDR2 is YFSETQ. V shed 0 bases and J shed 6 bases, with 9 bases lying between them. The CDR3 DNA is TGCGCCAGCAGCTTGGGGATGAACCATGGCTACACCTTC. Protein sequence: CASSLGMNHGYTF.

This clone came up a few times. The rearrangement joins TRBV29-1 to TRBJ2-3; the D gene is possibly TRBD2 (5 bases). The V gene's germline CDR1 is SQVTM and CDR2 ANQGSEA. The CDR3 is made up of 13 amino acids. Trimming left V 7 bases short and J 0 bases short, with 11 bases between. CDR3 nucleotides: TGCAGCGCGTTTCGCGGGAGCACAGATACGCAGTATTTT. As protein: CSAFRGSTDTQYF.

V gene TRBV5-1 combines with J gene TRBJ2-7; 9 bases fit TRBD1. Germline lookup yields CDR1 SGHRS and CDR2 YFSETQ. This CDR3 is 16 amino acids long. Germline trimming cut 2 bases from V and 3 bases from J; bases unmatched to any gene: 9. Written as DNA, the CDR3 is TGCGCCAGCAGCTTAACAGGGGGCCGACCAAACTACGAGCAGTACTTC. Its translation is CASSLTGGRPNYEQYF.

This chain links TRBV27 with TRBJ2-7, with D perhaps TRBD1 or TRBD2 (5 bases each). Germline V gives CDR1 MNHEY, CDR2 SMNVEV (reference sequence). Deletions cut 2 bases from V and 3 bases from J, with 8 bases between. The CDR3 totals 13 residues. CDR3 nucleotides: TGTGCCAGCAGTTTAAGGGACGGCTACGAGCAGTACTTC. Its translation: CASSLRDGYEQYF.

The DNA for the CDR3 is TGTGCCAGCAGCGACGGGGGGAGCTACGAGCAGTACTTC. It specifies CASSDGGSYEQYF. V is TRBV7-6 and J is TRBJ2-7; TRBD2 aligns across 7 bases. J was trimmed by 3 bases and V by 5 bases; bases with no gene match: 4. The CDR3 is 13 residues long. Germline V gene lookup returns CDR1 SGHVS and CDR2 FNYEAQ.

The CDR3 loop is CSASRGTEAFF. The CDR3 nucleotides read TGCAGTGCCAGTCGTGGGACTGAAGCTTTCTTT. This chain links TRBV20-1 with TRBJ1-1; D is unresolved. The V gene's germline CDR1 is DFQATT and CDR2 SNEGSKA (reference sequence). Between the trimmed V and J ends, which lost 6 bases and 5 bases, there was a span of 10 bases. The CDR3 is 11 residues long.

CDR3 DNA sequence: TGTGCCAGCAGTTCCAGGGCTGGTCAGCCCCAGCATTTT. It is translated as CASSSRAGQPQHF. The chain employs TRBV6-1 and TRBJ1-5; a possible D gene is TRBD1 (5 bases). The CDR3 extends over 13 amino acids. The V gene lost 5 bases and the J gene lost 6 bases, with 11 bases spanning the gap. The germline V gene has CDR1 MNHNS and CDR2 SASEGT.

The chain has TRBV6-5 and TRBJ1-2; D remains ambiguous. This CDR3 spans 13 amino acids. CDR1 MNHEY and CDR2 SVGAGI come from the germline V gene. The V and J ends lost 0 bases and 8 bases respectively, with 10 bases between them. The CDR3 loop is CASSYSGQEGYTF. For the CDR3, the DNA is TGTGCCAGCAGTTACTCTGGGCAGGAAGGCTACACCTTC.

The CDR3 nucleotides are TGTGCCAGCAGCTTAGGTCGGATTGGTAATGAAAAACTGTTTTTT. Its protein is CASSLGRIGNEKLFF. The chain combines TRBV7-4 with TRBJ1-4; the D is unclear. Germline V CDR1 and CDR2: SGHVT, SQSDAQ. V gave up 1 base and J gave up 4 bases, with 10 bases separating them. The CDR3 extends over 15 amino acids.

The chain has TRBV7-2 and TRBJ1-3; no clear D. In germline, CDR1 is SGHTA, CDR2 FQGNSA. V lost 4 bases to trimming and J lost 0 bases, with 7 bases between them. This CDR3 region has 14 residues. This CDR3 is CASSSPSSGNTIYF. Here the CDR3 DNA reads TGTGCCAGCAGCTCCCCCAGCTCTGGAAACACCATATATTTT.

This chain connects TRBV11-2 to TRBJ2-2; TRBD1 aligns across 7 bases. V shed 5 bases and J 4 bases; nucleotides not matched to a gene: 16. CDR1 and CDR2 from the germline V gene are SGHAT and FQNNGV. The CDR3 loop spans 18 amino acids. CDR3 sequence: CASSHSMGAGGSTGELFF. The DNA of the CDR3 is TGTGCCAGCAGCCATAGTATGGGGGCAGGGGGTTCCACCGGGGAGCTGTTTTTT.

The rearrangement links TRBV5-6 to TRBJ2-3; D possibly corresponds to TRBD1 (6 bases). The V end lost 3 bases, the J end lost 5 bases, and 13 bases lay between the germline ends. The germline CDR1 and CDR2 sequences are SGHDT and YYEEEE. CDR3 length: 14 amino acids. Written as DNA, the CDR3 is TGTGCCAGCAGCTCTTCAGGGGCGCGAGATACGCAGTATTTT. Encoded protein: CASSSSGARDTQYF.

The chain links TRBV2 to TRBJ2-3; 9 bases fit TRBD2. Trimming at V came to 0 bases and at J to 8 bases, leaving 0 bases not matched to a gene. Per germline, CDR1 SNHLY and CDR2 FYNNEI. This CDR3 has 13 residues. In DNA form, the CDR3 reads TGTGCCAGCAGTGAAGCGCGGGGGGGTACGCAGTATTTT. It codes for CASSEARGGTQYF.

This chain connects TRBV6-1 to TRBJ2-3, with TRBD2 as a possible D gene (6 bases). CDR3 length: 14 residues. Trimming stripped 8 bases from V and 5 bases from J, with 17 bases between. CDR1 and CDR2 from the germline V gene are MNHNS and SASEGT. This CDR3 reads CASHPRGRGDTQYF. In DNA, the CDR3 is TGTGCCAGCCACCCGCGGGGCCGAGGAGATACGCAGTATTTT.

The V gene is TRBV6-6, the J gene TRBJ1-1; D not resolved. Germline lookup yields CDR1 MNHNY and CDR2 SVGAGI (reference sequence). V was shortened by 5 bases and J by 1 base, with 8 bases between the two germline ends. The CDR3 loop spans 13 amino acids. CDR3 in amino acids: CASSTGSNTEAFF. The CDR3 region has the DNA TGTGCCAGCAGTACGGGATCGAACACTGAAGCTTTCTTT.

CDR3 bases: TGTGCCAGTAGTATAGGGACTAGCGGGAGCTCCTACAATGAGCAGTTCTTC. Translation: CASSIGTSGSSYNEQFF. The chain is built from TRBV19 and TRBJ2-1; 13 bases are a match to TRBD2. CDR3 length: 17 residues. Trimming at V came to 1 base and at J to 0 bases, leaving 0 bases not matched to a gene. Per the germline V gene, CDR1 is LNHDA and CDR2 is SQIVND (reference sequence).